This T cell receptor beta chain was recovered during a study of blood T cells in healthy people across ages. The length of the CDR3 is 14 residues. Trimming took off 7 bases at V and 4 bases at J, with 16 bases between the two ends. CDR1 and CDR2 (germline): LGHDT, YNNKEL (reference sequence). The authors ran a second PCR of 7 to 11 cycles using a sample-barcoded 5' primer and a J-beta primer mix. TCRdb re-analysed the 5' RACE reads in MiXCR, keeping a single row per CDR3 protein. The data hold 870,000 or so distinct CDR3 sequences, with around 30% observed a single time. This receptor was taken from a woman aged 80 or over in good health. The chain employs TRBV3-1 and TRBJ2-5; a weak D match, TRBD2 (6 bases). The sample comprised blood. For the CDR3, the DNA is TGTGCCAGCACCCCCACTGGCGGGGTAGAGACCCAGTACTTC. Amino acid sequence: CASTPTGGVETQYF.